This passage covers 21 T cell receptor beta chains from one sample sequenced in a study of blood T cells in healthy people across ages. A second roughly 6 to 11 cycle PCR used barcoded and J-beta primers. MiXCR, run by TCRdb on the 5' RACE reads, gives a single entry per CDR3 protein. The data contain 600,000 or so distinct CDR3 sequences, around 21% of them singletons. The sample comprised blood. The receptors were sampled from a man aged 65 to 85 in good health.

This clonotype was seen more than once but under ten times. CDR3 loop: CASNSRTGDRETQYF. The CDR3 DNA reads as TGTGCCAGCAATTCACGGACAGGGGACAGGGAGACCCAGTACTTC. The chain recombines TRBV28 with TRBJ2-5; 9 bases map to TRBD1. V gave up 7 bases and J gave up 5 bases; unmatched junction bases: 11. The CDR3 is made up of 15 amino acids. Germline CDR1 MDHEN, CDR2 SYDVKM.

The genes are TRBV20-1 and TRBJ2-3; TRBD2 might be the D (6 bases). The CDR3 is 15 residues long. The V gene's germline CDR1 is DFQATT and CDR2 SNEGSKA (reference sequence). Trimming took off 6 bases at V and 4 bases at J, with 20 bases between the two ends. The CDR3 region is CSAFLTSSASDTQYF. For the CDR3, the DNA is TGCAGTGCGTTTTTGACTAGTTCCGCCTCAGATACGCAGTATTTT.

The V call is TRBV11-2, the J call TRBJ2-5, with D perhaps matching TRBD2 (6 bases). Germline CDR1 reads SGHAT; CDR2 reads FQNNGV. Trimming pared 1 base from V and 4 bases from J, leaving 10 bases between. The CDR3 runs to 14 residues. The CDR3 reads CASSLGLSGETQYF. The DNA for the CDR3 is TGTGCCAGCAGCTTAGGTCTTAGCGGAGAGACCCAGTACTTC.

The chain links TRBV24-1 to TRBJ1-3, with unresolved D. Germline V gene lookup returns CDR1 KGHDR and CDR2 SFDVKD. CDR3 length: 12 amino acids. V shed 11 bases and J shed 0 bases, with 7 bases lying between them. The CDR3 bases are TGTGCCATCAAACGCTCTGGAAACACCATATATTTT. Translation: CAIKRSGNTIYF.

The J gene is TRBJ1-5, the V gene TRBV12-3 or TRBV12-4; D unclear. V gave up 5 bases and J gave up 9 bases, with 11 bases separating them. The CDR3 has 12 amino acids. In DNA, the CDR3 is TGTGCCAGCAGTACCTCCGTGGGGCCCCAGCATTTT. Translation: CASSTSVGPQHF.

This clonotype was seen many times. V usage is TRBV5-1 and J usage is TRBJ2-1; possibly TRBD2 for D (6 bases). Germline CDR1 and CDR2: SGHRS and YFSETQ. Trimming cost V 1 base and J 3 bases, with 14 bases left between them. CDR3 length: 16 amino acids. CDR3 sequence: CASSLMSGRGYNEQFF. CDR3 coding DNA: TGCGCCAGCAGCTTGATGTCCGGGAGAGGCTACAATGAGCAGTTCTTC.

This clonotype was seen only a few times. V and J are TRBV5-1 and TRBJ2-7; 7 bases agree with TRBD1. V shed 5 bases, J shed 1 base, and the junction held 6 bases outside the gene matches. From germline, CDR1 is SGHRS and CDR2 YFSETQ. The CDR3 spans 14 residues. The CDR3 sequence: CASRTGTVSYEQYF. The CDR3 DNA reads TGCGCCAGCAGAACCGGGACAGTATCCTACGAGCAGTACTTC.

The gene calls are TRBV9 and TRBJ2-1, with TRBD2 identical over 14 bases. V dropped 0 bases and J dropped 3; count of bases not matched to a gene: 11. The CDR3 consists of 20 residues. CDR1 SGDLS and CDR2 YYNGEE come from the germline V gene. The CDR3 here is CASSVDNRGLAGEFYNEQFF. The CDR3, as DNA: TGTGCCAGCAGCGTAGATAACAGGGGACTAGCGGGAGAATTCTACAATGAGCAGTTCTTC.

This clonotype was counted many times. The rearrangement joins TRBV29-1 to TRBJ2-7; D remains ambiguous. Germline V gene data show CDR1 as SQVTM and CDR2 as ANQGSEA. The germline V and J ends were trimmed by 6 bases and 5 bases, with 14 bases remaining between them. The CDR3 has 12 residues. CDR3 region: CSVGPQVDEQYF. The CDR3 DNA follows: TGCAGCGTCGGCCCCCAGGTCGACGAGCAGTACTTC.

This clonotype has more than one count but fewer than ten. This sequence joins TRBV28 and TRBJ2-5, with D possibly TRBD1 on 5 matching bases. The germline V and J ends were trimmed by 3 bases and 4 bases, with 15 bases remaining between them. Germline V CDR1 and CDR2: MDHEN, SYDVKM. The length of the CDR3 is 15 residues. CDR3 sequence reads: CASSFLLGQGETQYF. The DNA for the CDR3 is TGTGCCAGCAGTTTTCTATTAGGGCAGGGAGAGACCCAGTACTTC.

There are a few counts of this clonotype. V is TRBV24-1 and J is TRBJ2-4, with D maybe TRBD2 (5 bases). The V end lost 5 bases, the J end lost 3 bases, and 10 bases lay between the germline ends. Per germline, CDR1 KGHDR and CDR2 SFDVKD. CDR3 size: 14 residues. CDR3 residues: CATSGGEGKNIQYF. The CDR3 nucleotides read TGTGCCACCAGTGGCGGCGAGGGCAAAAACATTCAGTACTTC.

J is TRBJ2-5 and V is TRBV9, with 8 bases lining up with TRBD1. Gene TRBJ2-1 matches the end of the DNA better, so the J call may be wrong. The CDR3 contains 15 residues. CDR1 is SGDLS and CDR2 is YYNGEE in the germline V gene. CDR3 region: CASSVVGTGPNEQFF. CDR3 DNA: TGTGCCAGCAGCGTAGTTGGGACAGGTCCCAATGAGCAGTTCTTC.

The J gene is TRBJ1-1, the V gene TRBV27; 7 positions agree with TRBD1. CDR3 size: 13 residues. With V trimmed by 7 bases and J by 3 bases, 5 bases remained unmatched. Germline V gene data show CDR1 as MNHEY and CDR2 as SMNVEV (reference sequence). The CDR3 protein is CASNDREDTEAFF. The DNA for the CDR3 is TGTGCCAGCAATGACAGGGAGGACACTGAAGCTTTCTTT.

This chain uses TRBV5-1 with TRBJ2-6, with D uncertain. The length of the CDR3 is 17 residues. CDR1 and CDR2 from the germline V gene are SGHRS and YFSETQ. V was pared by 0 bases and J by 0 bases, with 10 bases between. The CDR3 DNA sequence: TGCGCCAGCAGCTTGGATGAGCCCCCCTCTGGGGCCAACGTCCTGACTTTC. Protein: CASSLDEPPSGANVLTF. Filled out from reference TRBV5-1 and TRBJ2-6, the complete variable domain reads KAGVTQTPRYLIKTRGQQVTLSCSPISGHRSVSWYQQTPGQGLQFLFEYFSETQRNKGNFPGRFSGRQFSNSRSEMNVSTLELGDSALYLCASSLDEPPSGANVLTFGAGSRLTVL.

This rearrangement joins TRBV29-1 to TRBJ2-5, with D possibly being TRBD2 (5 bases). V lost 2 bases to trimming and J lost 2 bases, with 9 bases between them. CDR1 is SQVTM, CDR2 ANQGSEA, per germline. This CDR3 contains 13 residues. CDR3 bases: TGCAGCGTTGAAATGGGGAGACAAGAGACCCAGTACTTC. Amino acids: CSVEMGRQETQYF.

This clonotype was picked up a small number of times. The genes are TRBV2 and TRBJ2-5; 8 nucleotides match TRBD2. The assigned J gene may be wrong: the sequence end matches TRBJ2-1 better. This CDR3 region has 18 residues. Germline V gives CDR1 SNHLY, CDR2 FYNNEI. CDR3 in amino acids: CASNVIRGGADQTYEQFF. DNA of the CDR3: TGTGCCAGCAATGTAATCCGGGGGGGAGCAGACCAGACGTATGAGCAGTTCTTC.

This clonotype was detected only a few times. J is TRBJ2-1 and V is TRBV10-1; 7 bases match TRBD1. Germline V lookup: CDR1 WNHNN, CDR2 SYGVQD (reference sequence). The CDR3 extends over 15 amino acids. Trimming cost V 4 bases and J 4 bases; bases outside gene matches: 7. Here the CDR3 DNA reads TGCGCCAGCAGTGGGGGGACAGACACTTACAATGAGCAGTTCTTC. Its translation is CASSGGTDTYNEQFF.

This clonotype occurred many times. The chain links TRBV28 to TRBJ2-2; D may correspond to TRBD1 or TRBD2 (5 bases each). The CDR3 contains 17 residues. Trimming shortened V by 5 bases and J by 2 bases, and 18 bases separated the two germline ends. Germline assignment: CDR1 MDHEN and CDR2 SYDVKM. This CDR3 reads CASSRDGGTSNTGELFF. CDR3 DNA: TGTGCCAGCAGTCGGGACGGAGGTACCTCCAACACCGGGGAGCTGTTTTTT. Complete variable domain (other parts from reference TRBV28 and TRBJ2-2): DVKVTQSSRYLVKRTGEKVFLECVQDMDHENMFWYRQDPGLGLRLIYFSYDVKMKEKGDIPEGYSVSREKKERFSLILESASTNQTSMYLCASSRDGGTSNTGELFFGEGSRLTVL.

The chain is built from TRBV5-4 and TRBJ2-5; 7 positions agree with TRBD2. The junction had 5 bases not matched to a gene; V was cut back by 0 bases and J by 3 bases. CDR3 size: 15 residues. The germline V gene encodes CDR1 SGHNT and CDR2 YYREEE (reference sequence). The CDR3 DNA reads as TGTGCCAGCAGCTTGGAGCGGACTAGTGAAGAGACCCAGTACTTC. It encodes CASSLERTSEETQYF.

This clonotype was observed a few times. The junction and the germline gene differ at one end; a read error may be behind it. The rearrangement uses TRBV7-8 and TRBJ2-2; D ambiguous. The CDR3 contains 16 residues. In germline, CDR1 is SGHVS, CDR2 FQNEAQ. The CDR3 region is CVSSFSLEQNTGELFF. CDR3 bases: TGTGTCAGCAGCTTTTCCCTTGAACAGAACACCGGGGAGCTGTTTTTT.

J is TRBJ1-1 and V is TRBV6-1; D unclear. Germline V lookup: CDR1 MNHNS, CDR2 SASEGT. With 7 bases removed from V and 4 bases from J, the gap between germline ends came to 10 bases. The CDR3 consists of 12 residues. The CDR3 region has the DNA TGTGCCAGCATTGCCCAGGTCACTGAAGCTTTCTTT. Protein: CASIAQVTEAFF.